The rows below give T cell receptor beta chains drawn from one sample of a study of T cells after yellow fever vaccination. TCRdb fed the 5' RACE reads into MiXCR, producing one record per CDR3 protein. The table has approximately 58,000 distinct CDR3 sequences, approximately 6% seen once. This sample comprised PBMCs, either bulk or a sorted T-cell subset (CD4+, CD8+, memory, or dextramer-sorted; not recorded which), obtained on the day of the yellow fever booster vaccination. The source is a man between 18 and 35 years old who received the YFV17D yellow fever vaccine. Each CDR3 is given with its conserved first and last residue. Fields, in order: J gene, V gene, D gene, clone size, CDR3 protein, CDR3 DNA. D genes are given only for firm matches. The listing skips clone size in some rows; elsewhere it reads once, few, many or a size class.

TRBJ2-3 | TRBV4-1 | TRBD2 | - | CASSQEGRGGRSDTQYF | TGCGCCAGCAGCCAAGAAGGGCGGGGGGGCCGGTCAGATACGCAGTATTTT
TRBJ1-1 | TRBV5-1 | - | - | CASSLEGFGSEAFF | TGCGCCAGCAGCTTGGAGGGTTTTGGGAGTGAAGCTTTCTTT
TRBJ2-5 | TRBV10-2 | TRBD2 | many | CASSSPGGGETQYF | TGCGCCAGCAGCTCACCGGGGGGGGGTGAGACCCAGTACTTC
TRBJ2-2 | TRBV5-1 | TRBD1 | many | CASSLRQGDTGELFF | TGCGCCAGCAGCTTAAGACAGGGAGACACCGGGGAGCTGTTTTTT
TRBJ1-4 | TRBV21-1 | - | - | CASSKVVGGHGEKLFF | TGTGCCAGCAGCAAGGTTGTCGGGGGTCATGGTGAAAAACTGTTTTTT
TRBJ1-5 | TRBV4-2 | - | - | CASSHEGPQPQHF | TGTGCCAGCAGCCATGAAGGGCCTCAGCCCCAGCATTTT
TRBJ2-2 | TRBV6-2/TRBV6-3 | TRBD1 | - | CASSQTGGSGELFF | TGTGCCAGCAGCCAGACAGGGGGATCCGGGGAGCTGTTTTTT
TRBJ1-1 | TRBV4-1 | - | many | CASSQGGWANTEAFF | TGCGCCAGCAGCCAAGGGGGGTGGGCGAACACTGAAGCTTTCTTT
TRBJ2-3 | TRBV11-2 | - | few | CASSFPGGMGTDTQYF | TGTGCCAGCAGCTTCCCCGGGGGCATGGGCACAGATACGCAGTATTTT
TRBJ2-5 | TRBV29-1 | - | many | CSVEQGQETQYF | TGCAGCGTTGAACAGGGACAAGAGACCCAGTACTTC
TRBJ2-2 | TRBV7-2 | - | many | CASTSQGTGELFF | TGTGCCAGCACCTCACAGGGTACCGGGGAGCTGTTTTTT
TRBJ1-2 | TRBV3-1 | - | - | CASSQGGVRPSYGYTF | TGTGCCAGCAGCCAAGGAGGGGTCCGACCCTCCTATGGCTACACCTTC
TRBJ1-6 | TRBV7-2 | - | few | CASSLSLGNSPLHF | TGTGCCAGCAGCTTATCATTGGGAAATTCACCCCTCCACTTT
TRBJ2-7 | TRBV7-9 | - | many | CASSLGGVYEQYF | TGTGCCAGCAGCTTAGGGGGTGTCTACGAGCAGTACTTC
TRBJ2-3 | TRBV7-2 | TRBD2 | many | CASSLAGNTDTQYF | TGTGCCAGCAGCCTAGCGGGGAACACAGATACGCAGTATTTT
TRBJ1-3 | TRBV7-9 | - | - | CASSLAGPSGNTIYF | TGTGCCAGCAGCTTGGCAGGCCCCTCTGGAAACACCATATATTTT
TRBJ1-1 | TRBV4-2 | - | - | CASSDEGHTEAFF | TGTGCCAGTTCTGATGAGGGGCACACTGAAGCTTTCTTT
TRBJ2-1 | TRBV4-1 | - | many | CASSQMRGLLNEQFF | TGCGCCAGCAGCCAAATGAGAGGACTCCTTAATGAGCAGTTCTTC
TRBJ1-1 | TRBV29-1 | - | many | CSVDVVAEAFF | TGCAGCGTTGATGTGGTGGCTGAAGCTTTCTTT
TRBJ1-5 | TRBV11-2 | - | few | CASSLKSNQPQHF | TGTGCCAGCAGCTTAAAGTCAAATCAGCCCCAGCATTTT
TRBJ1-1 | TRBV29-1 | TRBD1 | many | CSVWGQTNTEAFF | TGCAGCGTCTGGGGACAGACGAACACTGAAGCTTTCTTT
TRBJ2-3 | TRBV7-9 | - | many | CASSFFSGGFSSTDTQYF | TGTGCCAGCAGCTTCTTTTCTGGGGGGTTCTCTAGCACAGATACGCAGTATTTT
TRBJ1-1 | TRBV7-3 | - | many | CASSLTDSRAKGTEAFF | TGTGCCAGCAGCTTAACGGATTCCAGGGCAAAGGGCACTGAAGCTTTCTTT
TRBJ1-4 | TRBV7-6 | - | few | CASSPEGSEKLFF | TGTGCCAGCAGCCCAGAGGGGAGTGAAAAACTGTTTTTT
TRBJ2-5 | TRBV5-4 | TRBD1 | many | CAGGQGMETQYF | TGTGCCGGAGGACAGGGGATGGAGACCCAGTACTTC
TRBJ2-3 | TRBV3-1 | - | few | CASSQAGVGVGITDTQYF | TGTGCCAGCAGCCAAGCAGGGGTAGGGGTTGGGATCACAGATACGCAGTATTTT
TRBJ2-2 | TRBV4-3 | - | many | CASSQDRWQQTNTGELFF | TGCGCCAGCAGCCAAGATCGCTGGCAGCAAACGAACACCGGGGAGCTGTTTTTT
TRBJ1-4 | TRBV7-2 | - | - | CASSLAQAEEKLFF | TGTGCCAGCAGCTTAGCCCAGGCGGAAGAAAAACTGTTTTTT
TRBJ1-1 | TRBV25-1 | - | few | CASSSGVTEAFF | TGTGCCAGCAGTTCAGGGGTCACTGAAGCTTTCTTT
TRBJ2-1 | TRBV5-1 | - | - | CASSPDNSREQFF | TGCGCCAGCAGCCCGGACAATTCCAGGGAGCAGTTCTTC
TRBJ1-2 | TRBV20-1 | - | few | CSARDWGRDYGYTF | TGCAGTGCTAGAGATTGGGGCAGGGATTATGGCTACACCTTC
TRBJ1-5 | TRBV11-2 | - | few | CASSPSPGDQPQHF | TGTGCCAGCAGCCCCTCCCCCGGGGATCAGCCCCAGCATTTT
TRBJ1-2 | TRBV7-9 | TRBD1 | - | CASSLVALQGQDIYGYTF | TGTGCCAGCAGCTTAGTAGCGCTACAGGGGCAAGACATCTATGGCTACACCTTC
TRBJ1-5 | TRBV4-1 | - | - | CASSHRADQPQHF | TGCGCCAGCAGCCACAGGGCCGATCAGCCCCAGCATTTT
TRBJ2-5 | TRBV5-4 | TRBD2 | - | CASSAGLAGQGTQYF | TGTGCCAGCAGCGCGGGACTAGCGGGGCAAGGGACCCAGTACTTC
TRBJ2-5 | TRBV7-8 | - | - | CASSPNQETQYF | TGTGCCAGCAGCCCAAATCAAGAGACCCAGTACTTC
TRBJ1-5 | TRBV4-2 | - | - | CASSQEGGLGQPQHF | TGTGCCAGCAGCCAAGAAGGAGGGTTAGGTCAGCCCCAGCATTTT
TRBJ2-1 | TRBV12-3/TRBV12-4 | TRBD1 | many | CASSHGTGQFF | TGTGCCAGCAGCCACGGGACAGGGCAGTTCTTC
TRBJ2-3 | TRBV5-6 | - | few | CASSLGYAAGVTDTQYF | TGTGCCAGCAGCTTGGGGTACGCTGCGGGTGTCACAGATACGCAGTATTTT
TRBJ2-3 | TRBV7-2 | TRBD2 | many | CASSSGLAGGTDTQYF | TGTGCCAGCAGCTCGGGACTAGCGGGGGGCACAGATACGCAGTATTTT
TRBJ2-1 | TRBV9 | TRBD1 | few | CASSVNLGQGNNEQFF | TGTGCCAGCAGCGTAAATCTTGGACAGGGGAACAATGAGCAGTTCTTC
TRBJ2-1 | TRBV2 | TRBD2 | few | CASSRRGTSGGLYNEQFF | TGTGCCAGCAGTCGACGAGGGACTAGCGGGGGGCTATACAATGAGCAGTTCTTC
TRBJ2-3 | TRBV12-3/TRBV12-4 | TRBD2 | many | CASTGTSGVTSTDTQYF | TGTGCCAGCACCGGGACTAGCGGGGTAACTAGCACAGATACGCAGTATTTT
TRBJ2-3 | TRBV4-1 | - | many | CASGSSTDTQYF | TGCGCCAGCGGTTCTAGTACAGATACGCAGTATTTT
TRBJ2-1 | TRBV5-1 | TRBD2 | - | CASSLSLAGGGSYNEQFF | TGCGCCAGCAGCTTATCGTTAGCGGGGGGCGGGTCCTACAATGAGCAGTTCTTC
TRBJ2-1 | TRBV5-8 | - | - | CASSLLETGGPEQFF | TGTGCCAGCAGCTTGTTGGAAACAGGCGGGCCTGAGCAGTTCTTC
TRBJ2-3 | TRBV7-2 | TRBD2 | many | CASSPGGPSTDTQYF | TGTGCCAGCAGCCCGGGGGGGCCGAGCACAGATACGCAGTATTTT
TRBJ2-7 | TRBV7-9 | TRBD1 | many | CASTRDRVEQYF | TGTGCCAGCACCCGCGACAGGGTCGAGCAGTACTTC
TRBJ2-2 | TRBV10-2 | - | - | CASRGDTGDLFF | TGCGCCAGCAGGGGAGACACCGGGGATCTGTTTTTT
TRBJ1-6 | TRBV7-2 | - | many | CASRLFGNSPLHF | TGTGCCAGTAGGTTGTTTGGGAATTCACCCCTCCACTTT
TRBJ2-5 | TRBV20-1 | - | - | CSARRARSRETQYF | TGCAGTGCTCGGCGCGCTAGGTCTCGGGAGACCCAGTACTTC
TRBJ1-2 | TRBV7-9 | - | many | CASSLAGAPYGYTF | TGTGCCAGCAGCTTAGCGGGGGCCCCCTATGGCTACACCTTC
TRBJ2-3 | TRBV9 | TRBD2 | - | CASSGSLLAGATDTQYF | TGTGCCAGCAGCGGGTCCCTACTAGCGGGGGCCACAGATACGCAGTATTTT
TRBJ1-1 | TRBV14 | - | - | CASSQDRRRAFF | TGTGCCAGCAGCCAAGATAGGCGTAGAGCTTTCTTT
TRBJ2-2 | TRBV12-3/TRBV12-4 | TRBD1 | - | CASTLYKGDRVTGELFF | TGTGCCAGCACCCTTTACAAAGGGGACAGGGTCACCGGGGAGCTGTTTTTT